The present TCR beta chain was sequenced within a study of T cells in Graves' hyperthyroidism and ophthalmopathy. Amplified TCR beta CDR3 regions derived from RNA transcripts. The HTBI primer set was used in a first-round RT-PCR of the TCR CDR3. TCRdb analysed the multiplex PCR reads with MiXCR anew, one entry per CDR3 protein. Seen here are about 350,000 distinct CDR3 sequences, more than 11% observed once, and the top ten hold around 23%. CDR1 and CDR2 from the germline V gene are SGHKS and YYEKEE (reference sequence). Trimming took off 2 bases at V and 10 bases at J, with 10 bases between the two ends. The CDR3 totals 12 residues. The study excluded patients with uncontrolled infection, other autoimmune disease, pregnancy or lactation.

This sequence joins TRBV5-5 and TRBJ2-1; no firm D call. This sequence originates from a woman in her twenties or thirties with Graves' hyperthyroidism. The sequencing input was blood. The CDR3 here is CASSFGEGEQFF. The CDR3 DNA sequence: TGTGCCAGCAGCTTTGGGGAAGGGGAGCAGTTCTTC.